The rows below give T cell receptor beta chains drawn from one sample of a study of OX40 agonist ivuxolimab in advanced cancers. Clones were read by immunoSEQ multiplex PCR, and TCRdb kept only the in-frame ones, dropping some. The sample gives 48,000 or so clones, 70% to 90% of which show up once; about 10% is in the top ten. Specimen: CD4+ or CD8+ T cells sorted from blood, collected in a trial of the OX40 agonist ivuxolimab. The source of these receptors is an adult with an advanced solid tumor such as melanoma, head and neck, liver or kidney cancer. CDR3s include the opening cysteine and the closing phenylalanine or tryptophan. The D gene is left open where the match is weak. The size field is filled for only some rows; it gives once, few, many or a size class.

d_call,clone_size,j_call,v_call,cdr3_nt,cdr3_aa
.,once,TRBJ2-7,TRBV18,TGTGCCAGCTCACCATCATTAGGGTATTCCTACGAGCAGTACTTC,CASSPSLGYSYEQYF
.,.,TRBJ2-7,TRBV6-5,TGTGCCAGCAGTTCCCCCGGGAGCGACTACGAGCAGTACTTC,CASSSPGSDYEQYF
.,.,TRBJ2-7,TRBV28,TGTGCCAGCAGTAACCCCGGGAGCCGTCAGAGGTACGAGCAGTACTTC,CASSNPGSRQRYEQYF
TRBD2,.,TRBJ2-2,TRBV5-4,TGTGCCAGCAGCTCCCGGGAGGGACTAGCTTTCGCCGGGGAGCTGTTTTTT,CASSSREGLAFAGELFF
.,.,TRBJ2-6,TRBV27,TGTGCCAGCGCTCTATGGGGACGGGGGCCTGGGGCCAACGTCCTGACTTTC,CASALWGRGPGANVLTF
.,.,TRBJ1-1,TRBV18,TGTGCCAGCTCACCACGAGGGGGGCCGGGCACTGAAGCTTTCTTT,CASSPRGGPGTEAFF
TRBD1,.,TRBJ1-5,TRBV6-6,TGTGCCAGCAGTTACGGGACAGTCGACAATCAGCCCCAGCATTTT,CASSYGTVDNQPQHF
.,.,TRBJ2-3,TRBV29-1,TGCAGCACCTATGAGCCAGCCACCACAGATACGCAGTATTTT,CSTYEPATTDTQYF
.,.,TRBJ2-7,TRBV4-1,TGCGCCAGCAGCCAAGATTTTAGGGGACCGCAGTACTTC,CASSQDFRGPQYF
TRBD1,.,TRBJ1-4,TRBV10-3,TGTGCCATCAGTTCCGGGACAGGATTTGGAAAACTGTTTTTT,CAISSGTGFGKLFF
.,.,TRBJ2-5,TRBV7-7,TGTGCTAGCAGCCGGGACTTACAAGAGACCCAGTACTTC,CASSRDLQETQYF
.,.,TRBJ1-2,TRBV6-5,TGTGCCAGCAGTTCCCGACGAACCTATGGCTACACCTTC,CASSSRRTYGYTF
.,.,TRBJ2-1,TRBV29-1,TGCAGCGTTGCTCTCAGGGGCGCAGGTGAGCAGTTCTTC,CSVALRGAGEQFF
TRBD1,.,TRBJ2-5,TRBV28,TGTGCCAGCAGAAGAGACAGGGTAGGAGAGACCCAGTACTTC,CASRRDRVGETQYF
.,.,TRBJ2-5,TRBV5-1,TGCGCCAGCAGCCTCGGGGCGGGATTCGGGGAGACCCAGTACTTC,CASSLGAGFGETQYF
TRBD2,medium-sized,TRBJ2-5,TRBV28,TGTGCCAGCTCCCGTCGACTAGCGGGTGCAGAGACCCAGTACTTC,CASSRRLAGAETQYF
TRBD1,.,TRBJ1-1,TRBV7-2,TGTGCCAGCAGTTTGGGACAGGGGAACACTGAAGCTTTCTTT,CASSLGQGNTEAFF
.,.,TRBJ2-2,TRBV2,TGTGCCAGCAGGCCGGGACTTACCGGGGAGCTGTTTTTT,CASRPGLTGELFF
TRBD2,.,TRBJ2-3,TRBV29-1,TGCAGCGTTGAAGATCAGCTAGCGGGGAGGGCAGATACGCAGTATTTT,CSVEDQLAGRADTQYF
TRBD1,.,TRBJ2-2,TRBV11-1,TGTGCCAGCAGCTTGCGGACAGGGGGATACACCGGGGAGCTGTTTTTT,CASSLRTGGYTGELFF
.,.,TRBJ2-7,TRBV15,TGTGCCACCAGCGCAGGGAAGACGGACGAGCAGTACTTC,CATSAGKTDEQYF
.,.,TRBJ1-2,TRBV5-1,TGCGCCAGCAGCTCTTCAGGGGATTATGGCTACACCTTC,CASSSSGDYGYTF
.,.,TRBJ2-7,TRBV7-9,TGTGCCAGCAGCTTTCGGGAAAGCTCCTACGAGCAGTACTTC,CASSFRESSYEQYF
TRBD1,few,TRBJ1-2,TRBV5-1,TGCGCCAGCAGCCCGGGACAGGAGGGCTATGGCTACACCTTC,CASSPGQEGYGYTF
.,.,TRBJ1-1,TRBV6-4,TGTGCCAGCAGTGAAGTGGGTGGTACTGAAGCTTTCTTT,CASSEVGGTEAFF
TRBD1,.,TRBJ1-2,TRBV6-1,TGTGCCAGCAGTGAAGCATGGACAGGGGATCAGGGCTACACCTTC,CASSEAWTGDQGYTF
.,.,TRBJ1-1,TRBV29-1,TGCAGCGTTAGGGCCAGGCGGGATGACACTGAAGCTTTCTTT,CSVRARRDDTEAFF
.,.,TRBJ1-1,TRBV21-1,TGTGCCAGCAGCAAATTGAGAGTTAAGGTGAACACTGAAGCTTTCTTT,CASSKLRVKVNTEAFF
TRBD1,.,TRBJ1-4,TRBV6-1,TGTGCCAGCAGTGAGAACAGGGGGTCTGAAAAACTGTTTTTT,CASSENRGSEKLFF
.,.,TRBJ2-5,TRBV6-1,TGTGCCACCGGAGGGGAGACCCAGTACTTC,CATGGETQYF
.,.,TRBJ1-2,TRBV7-8,TGTGCCAGCAGCTTAAGCTCCGTCGACGGCTACACCTTC,CASSLSSVDGYTF
.,.,TRBJ2-4,TRBV2,TGTGCCAGCAGTGGCGGCCGGGCCAAAAACATTCAGTACTTC,CASSGGRAKNIQYF
TRBD1,.,TRBJ2-5,TRBV19,TGTGCCAGTAGTGAGGACAGGGGTTACCAAGAGACCCAGTACTTC,CASSEDRGYQETQYF
.,.,TRBJ1-5,TRBV5-1,TGCGCCAGCAGCTTGGCCGGCCGTCAGGGAGATCAGCCCCAGCATTTT,CASSLAGRQGDQPQHF
.,.,TRBJ2-1,TRBV5-4,TGTGCCAGTTTTTCACAGGACTCTCGTCGGAATGAGCAGTTCTTC,CASFSQDSRRNEQFF
.,.,TRBJ2-2,TRBV29-1,TGCAGCGTTGAAGGCGGGAACACCGGGGAGCTGTTTTTT,CSVEGGNTGELFF
.,.,TRBJ1-2,TRBV25-1,TGTGCCAGCAGTGAGGGTGGGGGGGTCGGCTACACCTTC,CASSEGGGVGYTF
.,.,TRBJ1-4,TRBV4-1,TGCGCCAGCAGCCAAGGGGGGAACAGGGTCCATGAAAAACTGTTTTTT,CASSQGGNRVHEKLFF
.,.,TRBJ2-7,TRBV19,TGTGCCAGTAGCCCTAAGGGTCCGGGGACAACCTACGAGCAGTACTTC,CASSPKGPGTTYEQYF
.,.,TRBJ2-2,TRBV7-9,TGTGCCAGCAGCCACACAATACTGTTTTTT,CASSHTILFF
TRBD1,.,TRBJ2-5,TRBV4-2,TGTGCCAGCAGCCACCGGGTAGGGGACAGGGGGCGGGAGACCCAGTACTTC,CASSHRVGDRGRETQYF
.,few,TRBJ1-2,TRBV30,TGTGCCTGGTCACAGGGTAACTATGGCTACACCTTC,CAWSQGNYGYTF
.,.,TRBJ2-3,TRBV9,TGTGCCAGCAGCCCAGGACAGAGGGAAGATACGCAGTATTTT,CASSPGQREDTQYF
.,.,TRBJ2-5,TRBV23-1,TGCGCCAGCAGTCAAGAACAAGAGACCCAGTACTTC,CASSQEQETQYF
TRBD2,.,TRBJ2-2,TRBV30,TGTGCCTGGAGTGATAAGATGGGGACTAGCGGTACCGGGGAGCTGTTTTTT,CAWSDKMGTSGTGELFF
.,.,TRBJ2-7,TRBV4-1,TGCGCCAGCAGCCAATCTGAGGGTTTCTACGAGCAGTACTTC,CASSQSEGFYEQYF
.,.,TRBJ2-1,TRBV11-1,TGTGCCAGCAGCTCCAGGCGAGGACTCCAAAAGTTCTTC,CASSSRRGLQKFF
TRBD2,.,TRBJ2-3,TRBV2,TGTGCCAGCAGCCCCCATCTAGCGGGAGTTCCTCGCACAGATACGCAGTATTTT,CASSPHLAGVPRTDTQYF